A single sample is the source of the 12 T cell receptor beta chains below, sequenced in a study of blood T cell repertoires in COVID-19. Data came from immunoSEQ multiplex PCR; TCRdb stores just in-frame clones and leaves some out. The table has 45,000 to 55,000 clones, just over 85% seen once. Sequencing was carried out using peripheral blood. These receptor sequences come from a man between 65 and 79 years old with active COVID-19.

The rearrangement links TRBV19 to TRBJ1-2; no reliable D call. CDR3 length: 16 residues. Per germline, CDR1 LNHDA and CDR2 SQIVND (reference sequence). Trimming removed 0 bases from V and 2 bases from J, with 13 bases in between. CDR3 sequence: CASSIDRGGRNYGYTF. CDR3 coding DNA: TGTGCCAGTAGTATAGATCGCGGAGGGAGGAACTATGGCTACACCTTC.

The sample holds one count of this clone. V and J are TRBV18 and TRBJ1-1, with 7 bases matching TRBD1. Trimming at V came to 4 bases and at J to 1 base, leaving 3 bases not matched to a gene. The V gene's germline CDR1 is KGHSH and CDR2 LQKENI. The CDR3 loop spans 14 amino acids. The CDR3 nucleotides are TGTGCCAGCTCACTACAGGGGCGGAACACTGAAGCTTTCTTT. As protein: CASSLQGRNTEAFF.

The CDR3 DNA reads as TGTGCCAGCAGTTTTGGGACAGGGGGCAATGAGCAGTTCTTC. This gives the protein CASSFGTGGNEQFF. The chain recombines TRBV6-2 or TRBV6-3 with TRBJ2-1; TRBD1 agrees at 11 bases. This CDR3 spans 14 amino acids. Germline loops: CDR1 MNHEY, CDR2 SVGEGT. J gave up 6 bases and V 4 bases, and 2 bases lay outside the gene matches.

This rearrangement joins TRBV4-3 to TRBJ1-1; D is possibly TRBD1 (6 bases). With 0 bases removed from V and 5 bases from J, the gap between germline ends came to 13 bases. The CDR3 is made up of 15 amino acids. Germline-derived CDR1 and CDR2 are LGHNA and YSLEER. The CDR3 DNA reads TGCGCCAGCAGCCAAGAGTGGGGGCTGGGAACTGAAGCTTTCTTT. This sequence encodes CASSQEWGLGTEAFF.

This clone occurred once. This chain uses TRBV30 with TRBJ1-2; 7 nucleotides line up with TRBD1. Germline V gene data show CDR1 as GTSNPN and CDR2 as SVGIG (reference sequence). The trim removed 2 bases at V and 8 bases at J, leaving 5 bases unmatched. This CDR3 region has 12 residues. In DNA form, the CDR3 reads TGTGCCTGGAGTTATACAGGGGTCGGCTACACCTTC. Translating gives CAWSYTGVGYTF.

This rearrangement joins TRBV5-6 to TRBJ2-3; 10 bases agree with TRBD2. Germline V CDR1 and CDR2: SGHDT, YYEEEE. The CDR3 runs to 15 residues. J was trimmed by 4 bases and V by 4 bases; bases with no gene match: 6. The CDR3 is CASSQRGGRADTQYF. The CDR3, as DNA: TGTGCCAGCAGCCAGCGGGGGGGCCGGGCAGATACGCAGTATTTT.

CDR3 nucleotides: TGTGCCAGCAGCCCCCAAGGACAGGGCGTCTATGGCTACACCTTC. Amino acids: CASSPQGQGVYGYTF. The chain joins TRBV7-3 to TRBJ1-2, with TRBD1 identical over 8 bases. Germline assignment: CDR1 SGHTA and CDR2 FQGTGA. CDR3 size: 15 residues. V shed 5 bases and J 4 bases; nucleotides not matched to a gene: 9.

The chain uses TRBV7-6 and TRBJ1-1, with 10 bases lining up with TRBD1. Germline CDR1 is SGHVS and CDR2 is FNYEAQ. Unmatched junction bases numbered 9, after V lost 6 bases and J lost 5 bases. The length of the CDR3 is 15 residues. DNA of the CDR3: TGTGCCAGCAGTTATGACAGGGGGCAGTGGACTGAAGCTTTCTTT. It is translated as CASSYDRGQWTEAFF.

The chain uses TRBV2 and TRBJ2-1; D might be TRBD2 (6 bases). The CDR3 covers 16 residues. Trimming left V 4 bases short and J 8 bases short, with 21 bases between. Germline CDR1 reads SNHLY; CDR2 reads FYNNEI. CDR3 sequence reads: CASSVGFGGTDDEQFF. CDR3 nucleotide sequence: TGTGCCAGCAGTGTAGGATTTGGCGGGACGGACGATGAGCAGTTCTTC.

This chain connects TRBV11-3 to TRBJ1-3; 7 positions agree with TRBD1. The CDR3 covers 13 residues. CDR1 SGHNT and CDR2 YENEEA come from the germline V gene. J was trimmed by 8 bases and V by 5 bases; bases with no gene match: 6. CDR3 sequence (DNA): TGTGCCAGCAGCGACAGGGAGCGGGACACCATATATTTT. This gives the protein CASSDRERDTIYF. The full variable domain, in which reference TRBV11-3 and TRBJ1-3 provide the parts outside the CDR3, is EAGVVQSPRYKIIEKKQPVAFWCNPISGHNTLYWYLQNLGQGPELLIRYENEEAVDDSQLPKDRFSAERLKGVDSTLKIQPAELGDSAVYLCASSDRERDTIYFGEGSWLTVV.

This chain links TRBV7-8 with TRBJ2-5; D remains unclear. With 0 bases removed from V and 2 bases from J, the gap between germline ends came to 10 bases. CDR1 is SGHVS and CDR2 is FQNEAQ in the germline V gene. The CDR3 length is 15 residues. The CDR3 is CASSLALLEQETQYF. CDR3 coding DNA: TGTGCCAGCAGCTTAGCGTTGCTAGAACAAGAGACCCAGTACTTC.

The rearrangement joins TRBV18 to TRBJ2-2; 13 positions match TRBD2. V gave up 3 bases and J gave up 2 bases; unmatched junction bases: 0. The CDR3 spans 16 residues. CDR1 is KGHSH, CDR2 LQKENI, per germline. The CDR3 nucleotides read TGTGCCAGCTCACCGGGACTAGCGGGAAACACCGGGGAGCTGTTTTTT. This gives the protein CASSPGLAGNTGELFF.